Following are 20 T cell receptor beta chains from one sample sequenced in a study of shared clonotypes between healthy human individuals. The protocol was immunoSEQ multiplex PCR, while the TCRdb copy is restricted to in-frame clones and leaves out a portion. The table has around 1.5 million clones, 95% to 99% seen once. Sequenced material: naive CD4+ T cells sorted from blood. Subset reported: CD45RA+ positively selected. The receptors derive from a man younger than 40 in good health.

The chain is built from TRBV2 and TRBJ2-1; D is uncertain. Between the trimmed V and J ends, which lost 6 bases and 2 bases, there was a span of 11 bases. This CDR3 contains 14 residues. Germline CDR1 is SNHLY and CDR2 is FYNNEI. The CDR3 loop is CASRPRSAYNEQFF. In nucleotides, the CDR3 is TGTGCCAGCAGGCCGCGAAGCGCCTACAATGAGCAGTTCTTC.

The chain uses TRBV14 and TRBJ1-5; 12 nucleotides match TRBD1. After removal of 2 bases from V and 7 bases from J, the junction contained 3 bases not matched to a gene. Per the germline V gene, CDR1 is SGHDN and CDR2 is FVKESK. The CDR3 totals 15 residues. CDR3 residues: CASSQTGQGAQPQHF. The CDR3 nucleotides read TGTGCCAGCAGCCAAACGGGACAGGGGGCCCAGCCCCAGCATTTT. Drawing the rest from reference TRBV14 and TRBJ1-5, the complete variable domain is EAGVTQFPSHSVIEKGQTVTLRCDPISGHDNLYWYRRVMGKEIKFLLHFVKESKQDESGMPNNRFLAERTGGTYSTLKVQPAELEDSGVYFCASSQTGQGAQPQHFGDGTRLSIL.

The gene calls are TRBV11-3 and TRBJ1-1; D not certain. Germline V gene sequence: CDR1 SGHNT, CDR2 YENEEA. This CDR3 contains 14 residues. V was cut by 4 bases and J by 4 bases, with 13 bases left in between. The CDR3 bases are TGTGCCAGCAGCTCACGGAGTGGGGTCACTGAAGCTTTCTTT. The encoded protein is CASSSRSGVTEAFF.

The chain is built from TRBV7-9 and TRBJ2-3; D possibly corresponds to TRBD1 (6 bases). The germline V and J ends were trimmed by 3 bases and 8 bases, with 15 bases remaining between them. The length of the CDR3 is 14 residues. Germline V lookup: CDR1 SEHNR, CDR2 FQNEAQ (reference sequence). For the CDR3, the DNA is TGTGCCAGCAGCTTTGGGGGCCAAGGACGTACGCAGTATTTT. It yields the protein CASSFGGQGRTQYF.

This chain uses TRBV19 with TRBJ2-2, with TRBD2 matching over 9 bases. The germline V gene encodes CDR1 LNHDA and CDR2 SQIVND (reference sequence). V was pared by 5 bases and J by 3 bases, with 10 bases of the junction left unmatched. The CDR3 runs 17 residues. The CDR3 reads CASSRTLAGPYTGELFF. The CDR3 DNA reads TGTGCCAGTAGTCGCACCCTAGCGGGGCCCTACACCGGGGAGCTGTTTTTT.

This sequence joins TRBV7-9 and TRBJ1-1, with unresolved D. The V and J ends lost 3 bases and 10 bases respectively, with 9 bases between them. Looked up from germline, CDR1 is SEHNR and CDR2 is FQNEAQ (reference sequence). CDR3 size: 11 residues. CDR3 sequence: CASSLLLGAFF. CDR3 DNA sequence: TGTGCCAGCAGCTTGCTGCTAGGAGCTTTCTTT.

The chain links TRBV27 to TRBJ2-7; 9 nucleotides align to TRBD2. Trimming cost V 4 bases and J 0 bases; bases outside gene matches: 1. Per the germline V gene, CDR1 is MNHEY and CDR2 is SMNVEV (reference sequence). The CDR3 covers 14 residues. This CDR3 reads CASSWTSVSYEQYF. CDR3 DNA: TGTGCCAGCAGTTGGACTAGCGTCTCCTACGAGCAGTACTTC.

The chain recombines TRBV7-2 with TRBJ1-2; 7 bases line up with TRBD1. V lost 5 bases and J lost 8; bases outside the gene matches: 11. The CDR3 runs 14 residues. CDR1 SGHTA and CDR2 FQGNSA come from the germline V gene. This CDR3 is CASSPTTGRWGYTF. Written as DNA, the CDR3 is TGTGCCAGCAGCCCTACGACAGGGCGCTGGGGCTACACCTTC.

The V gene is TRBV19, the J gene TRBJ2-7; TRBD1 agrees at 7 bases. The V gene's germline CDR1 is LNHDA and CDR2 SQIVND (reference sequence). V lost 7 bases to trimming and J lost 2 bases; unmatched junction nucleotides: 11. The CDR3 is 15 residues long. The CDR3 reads CASTIRTGTAYEQYF. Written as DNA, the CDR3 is TGTGCCAGTACCATCCGGACTGGGACAGCCTACGAGCAGTACTTC.

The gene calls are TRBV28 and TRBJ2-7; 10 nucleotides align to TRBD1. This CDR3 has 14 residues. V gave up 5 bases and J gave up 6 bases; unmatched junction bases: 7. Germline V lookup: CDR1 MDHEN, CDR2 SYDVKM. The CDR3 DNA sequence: TGTGCCAGCAGTCCCGGGGACAGGGGCTCCGAGCAGTACTTC. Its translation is CASSPGDRGSEQYF.

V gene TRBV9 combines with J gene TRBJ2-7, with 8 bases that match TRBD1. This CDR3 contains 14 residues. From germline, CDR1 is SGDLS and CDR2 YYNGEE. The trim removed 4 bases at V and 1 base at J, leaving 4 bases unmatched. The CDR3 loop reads CASSPWTGSYEQYF. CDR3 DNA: TGTGCCAGCAGCCCGTGGACAGGGTCCTACGAGCAGTACTTC.

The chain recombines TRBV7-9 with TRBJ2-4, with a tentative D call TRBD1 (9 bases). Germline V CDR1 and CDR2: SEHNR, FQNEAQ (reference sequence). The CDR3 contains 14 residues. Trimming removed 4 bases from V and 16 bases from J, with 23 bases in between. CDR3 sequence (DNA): TGTGCCAGCAGCTCCATAGCGGGACAGGGATTTAGTTACTTC. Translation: CASSSIAGQGFSYF.

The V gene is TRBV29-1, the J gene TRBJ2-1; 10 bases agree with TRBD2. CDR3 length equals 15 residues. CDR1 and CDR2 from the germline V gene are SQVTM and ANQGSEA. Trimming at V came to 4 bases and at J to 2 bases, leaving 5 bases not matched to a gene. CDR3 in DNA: TGCAGCGTTGTGCCCCTAGCGGGAGCCTACAATGAGCAGTTCTTC. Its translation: CSVVPLAGAYNEQFF.

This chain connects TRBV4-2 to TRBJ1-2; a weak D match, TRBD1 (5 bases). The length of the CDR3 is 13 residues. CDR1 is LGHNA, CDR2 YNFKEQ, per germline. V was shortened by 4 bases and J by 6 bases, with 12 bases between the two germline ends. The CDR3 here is CASSLGTGDGYTF. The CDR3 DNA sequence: TGTGCCAGCAGCCTCGGGACCGGAGATGGCTACACCTTC.

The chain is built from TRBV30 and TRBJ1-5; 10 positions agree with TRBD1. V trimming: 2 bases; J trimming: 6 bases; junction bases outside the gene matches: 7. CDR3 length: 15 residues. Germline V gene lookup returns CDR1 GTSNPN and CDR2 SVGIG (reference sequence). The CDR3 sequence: CAWSTTGGAGQPQHF. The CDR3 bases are TGTGCCTGGAGTACGACAGGGGGCGCGGGTCAGCCCCAGCATTTT.

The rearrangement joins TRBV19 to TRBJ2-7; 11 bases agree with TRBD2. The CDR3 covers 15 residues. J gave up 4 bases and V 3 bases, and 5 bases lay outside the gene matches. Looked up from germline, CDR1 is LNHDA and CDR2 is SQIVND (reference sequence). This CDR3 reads CASSMPGLAAYEQYF. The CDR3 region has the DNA TGTGCCAGTAGTATGCCGGGACTAGCGGCGTACGAGCAGTACTTC.

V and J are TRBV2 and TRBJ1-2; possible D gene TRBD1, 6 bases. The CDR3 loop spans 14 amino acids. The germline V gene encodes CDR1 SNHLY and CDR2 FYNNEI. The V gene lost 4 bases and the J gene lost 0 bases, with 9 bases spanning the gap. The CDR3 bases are TGTGCCAGCAGTGCCCGGACAGCTAACTATGGCTACACCTTC. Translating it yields CASSARTANYGYTF. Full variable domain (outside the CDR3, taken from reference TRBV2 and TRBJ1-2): EPEVTQTPSHQVTQMGQEVILRCVPISNHLYFYWYRQILGQKVEFLVSFYNNEISEKSEIFDDQFSVERPDGSNFTLKIRSTKLEDSAMYFCASSARTANYGYTFGSGTRLTVV.

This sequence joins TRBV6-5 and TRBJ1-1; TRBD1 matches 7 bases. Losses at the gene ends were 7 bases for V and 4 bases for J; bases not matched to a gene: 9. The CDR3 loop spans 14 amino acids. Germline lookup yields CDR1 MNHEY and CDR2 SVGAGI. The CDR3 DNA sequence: TGTGCCAGCAAAGATCAGGCAGGGGGCACTGAAGCTTTCTTT. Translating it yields CASKDQAGGTEAFF.

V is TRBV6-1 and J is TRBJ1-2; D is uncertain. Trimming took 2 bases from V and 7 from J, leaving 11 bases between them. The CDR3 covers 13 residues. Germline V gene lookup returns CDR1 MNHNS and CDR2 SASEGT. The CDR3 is CASSEIGGTGYTF. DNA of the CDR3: TGTGCCAGCAGTGAAATAGGCGGAACTGGCTACACCTTC.

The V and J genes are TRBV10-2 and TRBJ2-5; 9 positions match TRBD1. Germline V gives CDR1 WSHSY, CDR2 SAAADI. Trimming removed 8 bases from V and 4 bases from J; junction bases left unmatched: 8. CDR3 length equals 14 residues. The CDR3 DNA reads TGCGCCAGCGGGACCGGGACAGGGAGAGAGACCCAGTACTTC. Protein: CASGTGTGRETQYF.